This T cell receptor beta chain was identified in a study of T cells in Graves' hyperthyroidism and ophthalmopathy (dated by TCRdb to the late 2010s). Looking at the study overall: Peripheral blood samples were taken at the time of initial diagnosis, prior to any treatment. A discovery cohort of about a hundred patients, about 40 with Graves' ophthalmopathy and approximately 57 with stable Graves' hyperthyroidism, was used to find distinguishing TCR V-J signatures. Prospective prediction of ophthalmopathy was tested in an independent validation cohort of approximately 19 hyperthyroidism patients and around 16 patients who later progressed to ophthalmopathy. The roughly 99 discovery patients were divided at random into training and test sets in a 7:3 ratio. In about six Graves' hyperthyroidism patients, the study also compared T-cell repertoires from thyroid tissue with T-cell repertoires from blood. After blood sampling, hyperthyroidism patients were treated with methimazole at a starting dose of 30 mg daily, and ophthalmopathy patients were treated with high-dose intravenous methylprednisolone. TCR Vbeta CDR3 sequencing of 140 or so peripheral blood samples (more than 40 ophthalmopathy, 75 hyperthyroidism and some 17 progressor patients) is reported in the paper. Summary of the overall study and its limitations: Sample size was not statistically predetermined, and blinding of investigators to group allocation was not performed. Ophthalmopathy was separated from stable hyperthyroidism by a 13 V-J signature model, with 87.88% sensitivity and 81% to 83% specificity obtained in cross-validation and 80%/75% obtained in testing. During validation, the model predicted progression to ophthalmopathy a median of about 6.3 months ahead of onset, with almost 71% sensitivity and 72% to 85% specificity. Most expanded thyroid clonotypes (frequency above 0.001) were also found in blood, which suggests that blood repertoires may mirror thyroid immune responses.

There are a few counts of this clonotype. The antigen it recognizes is unknown. No base-level quality is on record; no much larger clone is a single base apart. The TCR beta CDR3 regions were amplified from RNA transcripts. For the first round of RT-PCR on the TCR CDR3, the HTBI primer set was used together with the Qiagen OneStep RT-PCR kit. A second multiplex PCR round built the libraries, followed by size selection and purification. The libraries were sequenced on an Illumina HiSeq2000 using paired-end 100 bp reads. Regarding the original processing steps: SOAPnuke was used to process the raw data, throwing out any read that contained adapters or uncalled bases, had a mean Phred below 15, or lacked an exact constant-primer or identifier match. High-quality paired reads were merged with COPE v1.2.5, and unique nucleotide sequences were defined as clonotypes. MiTCR v1.1 was used to align clonotypes to the IMGT TRBV, TRBD and TRBJ reference segments. The analysis included only V-J combinations with a frequency above 0.0001, which together covered roughly 99% of the repertoires. A TCS score was defined as the ratio of F50 (clonal expansion) to E x V (chaos), with BLOSUM62-based TCRdist applied between CDR3 peptides within each V-J. Welch's t-statistics and random forest reduced around 520 V-J features to 13, which were used in a naive Bayes classifier (R e1071). TCRdb reran the public reads through fastp at Q25 and MiXCR, keeping productive beta chains. Rows are unified per CDR3 protein, each entry keeping the most common DNA and genes. These V and J calls rely on TCRdb rather than the paper's analysis. The sample table shows approximately 710,000 distinct CDR3 sequences, and roughly 17% are seen once. About a sixth of the sample comes from the top ten.

Graves' hyperthyroidism was defined as stable when no progression to ophthalmopathy occurred over 18 months of follow-up. Hyperthyroidism patients were newly diagnosed, had a disease duration of under 2 months, and were aged 18 to 65 years. Any patient with an uncontrolled infection, another autoimmune disease, pregnancy or lactation was excluded. Diagnoses were based on clinical symptoms, serum thyroxine and TRAb, thyroid ultrasound and orbital computed tomography. PBMCs were isolated from 7.5 to 10 ml of fresh peripheral blood by Ficoll-Paque density gradient centrifugation. Total RNA was extracted using Trizol reagent, and RNA quality was assessed on an Agilent 2100 Bioanalyzer. The CDR3 numbers 14 residues from cysteine through phenylalanine. This entry keeps only the CDR3 DNA: 42 bases, framed from base 1. The germline V gene provides CDR1 WSHSY and CDR2 SAAADI. V lost 7 bases and J lost 2 bases; the stretch between them is 14 bases long.

The origin of this receptor is a man aged 45-60 years with Graves' hyperthyroidism. The V and J segments used are TRBV10-2 and TRBJ1-1, with TRBD1 as a weak D call on 5 bases. Sequencing input: blood. The CDR3 region has the sequence CASTLTVENTEAFF. The DNA sequence is as follows: TGCGCCAGCACCTTGACAGTCGAAAACACTGAAGCTTTCTTT.